This T cell receptor (beta chain) was documented in a study of regulatory T cells in long-lasting Graves disease. Overall study: Over 5 years of antithyroid drugs with positive TSH receptor antibodies was taken to mean persistent Graves' disease. Study-level results: TCR diversity was lower in persistent Graves' patients than in newly diagnosed ones.

As to this clonotype: Its antigen is unidentified.

The CDR3 has 11 residues. Trimming took 4 bases from V and 9 from J, leaving 9 bases between them. Germline V CDR1 and CDR2: MNHNS, SASEGT. Time point reported: persistent/refractory GD, antithyroid drugs over 5 years with positive TRAb. The TCR library was made from RNA extracted from PBMCs. The authors built TCR beta libraries using iRepertoire HTBI primers and Arm-PCR of CDR3 regions. MiXCR, run by TCRdb on the multiplex PCR reads, gives a single entry per CDR3 protein. Of about 660,000 distinct CDR3 sequences in the sample, 25% to 30% were seen once. The chain joins TRBV6-1 to TRBJ1-2; D is unclear. The sequence came from a female donor with Graves disease. The source was peripheral blood mononuclear cells (PBMCs), collected when the disease was refractory, from a patient treated with antithyroid drugs. The CDR3 protein is CASSGSGSYTF. As DNA, the CDR3 is TGTGCCAGCAGTGGATCCGGGAGCTACACCTTC.